One sample yielded the 27 T cell receptor beta chains listed below, sequenced in a study of TIL therapy for anti-PD-1-resistant metastatic lung cancer. This was the immunoSEQ v3 assay. The repertoire was sequenced with immunoSEQ multiplex PCR; TCRdb's copy has only in-frame clones and lacks some. This table holds about 32,000 clones, 70% to 80% found once. Time point meaning: pre-treatment sample, taken before nivolumab and TIL therapy. Specimen: blood, collected at baseline. These receptor sequences come from a woman aged 30 to 85 with non-small cell lung cancer.

The gene calls are TRBV6-1 and TRBJ2-2, with D perhaps matching TRBD2 (5 bases). Deletions cut 6 bases from V and 0 bases from J, with 8 bases between. From germline, CDR1 is MNHNS and CDR2 SASEGT. This CDR3 contains 14 residues. CDR3 sequence: CASRAGTNTGELFF. CDR3 coding DNA: TGTGCCAGCAGGGCCGGGACGAACACCGGGGAGCTGTTTTTT.

The CDR3 bases are TGTGCCAGCAGCTTCGAACAGAACGCATACAATGAGCAGTTCTTC. Protein product: CASSFEQNAYNEQFF. The chain recombines TRBV5-5 with TRBJ2-1; unclear D gene. The V gene lost 2 bases and the J gene lost 4 bases, with 13 bases spanning the gap. The CDR3 covers 15 residues. From germline, CDR1 is SGHKS and CDR2 YYEKEE (reference sequence).

This clone came up a few times. V usage is TRBV5-1 and J usage is TRBJ1-4; D unresolved. The CDR3 is made up of 15 amino acids. Trimming removed 2 bases from V and 0 bases from J, with 8 bases in between. Germline CDR1 and CDR2: SGHRS and YFSETQ. CDR3 nucleotide sequence: TGCGCCAGCAGCTTCTCTCAACCAACTAATGAAAAACTGTTTTTT. Its translation is CASSFSQPTNEKLFF.

The chain has TRBV6-5 and TRBJ2-3, with D perhaps TRBD2 (6 bases). The CDR3 consists of 15 residues. The germline V gene encodes CDR1 MNHEY and CDR2 SVGAGI. V lost 2 bases and J 4 bases, leaving 13 bases between the germline ends. The CDR3: CASSYDGSVSDTQYF. For the CDR3, the DNA is TGTGCCAGCAGTTACGACGGGAGTGTTTCAGATACGCAGTATTTT.

The chain links TRBV5-5 to TRBJ1-4, with D uncertain. Trimming stripped 2 bases from V and 8 bases from J, with 16 bases between. CDR1 and CDR2 (germline): SGHKS, YYEKEE (reference sequence). The CDR3 sequence is 15 residues long. DNA of the CDR3: TGTGCCAGCAGCTTCTATCCCGGTGCGGAGGAAAAACTGTTTTTT. This gives the protein CASSFYPGAEEKLFF.

The chain carries TRBV10-3 and TRBJ2-2; D uncertain. V lost 6 bases to trimming and J lost 5 bases, with 4 bases between them. The CDR3 sequence is 11 residues long. Germline V gives CDR1 ENHRY, CDR2 SYGVKD. DNA of the CDR3: TGTGCCATCAGAGAGACCGGGGAGCTGTTTTTT. Translating it yields CAIRETGELFF.

This clone was seen only once. The rearrangement joins TRBV6-8 to TRBJ2-6; D not resolved. Germline V gene sequence: CDR1 MNHGY, CDR2 SAAAGT. V lost 0 bases and J lost 0, with 15 bases in between. The CDR3 has 19 residues. The CDR3: CASSYSSVPFTSGANVLTF. In DNA, the CDR3 is TGTGCCAGCAGTTACTCGAGCGTACCCTTCACCTCTGGGGCCAACGTCCTGACTTTC.

The rearrangement joins TRBV7-6 to TRBJ2-7; TRBD2 matches 10 bases. The CDR3 is 16 residues long. Germline V lookup: CDR1 SGHVS, CDR2 FNYEAQ. Trimming cost V 1 base and J 3 bases; bases outside gene matches: 6. In DNA, the CDR3 is TGTGCCAGCAGCTTAGGCCAACTAGCGGGGAGCTACGAGCAGTACTTC. Its translation: CASSLGQLAGSYEQYF.

This clone has just one count. The chain recombines TRBV14 with TRBJ2-7; D possibly corresponds to TRBD2 (6 bases). Germline V gives CDR1 SGHDN, CDR2 FVKESK. The CDR3 spans 15 residues. V lost 7 bases and J lost 1, with 17 bases in between. Here the CDR3 reads CASKKGGEASYEQYF. The CDR3 DNA sequence: TGTGCCAGCAAAAAAGGCGGGGAAGCGTCCTACGAGCAGTACTTC.

The V and J genes are TRBV7-8 and TRBJ2-7; tentatively, D is TRBD2 (5 bases). Germline V lookup: CDR1 SGHVS, CDR2 FQNEAQ. V shed 0 bases and J shed 3 bases, with 18 bases lying between them. The CDR3 totals 17 residues. The CDR3 region is CASSLARGSGSIYEQYF. The CDR3 nucleotides are TGTGCCAGCAGCTTAGCGCGAGGCTCTGGGAGCATCTACGAGCAGTACTTC.

CDR3 sequence: CSVQRTYGYTF. The CDR3 nucleotides read TGCAGCGTTCAAAGGACCTATGGCTACACCTTC. The V and J genes are TRBV29-1 and TRBJ1-2; D gene ambiguous. The CDR3 has 11 amino acids. The V end lost 5 bases, the J end lost 4 bases, and 8 bases lay between the germline ends. Germline CDR1 reads SQVTM; CDR2 reads ANQGSEA.

This chain links TRBV13 with TRBJ2-5; 12 bases line up with TRBD2. Trimming at V came to 5 bases and at J to 5 bases, leaving 12 bases not matched to a gene. CDR1 and CDR2 (germline): PRHDT, FYEKMQ (reference sequence). The CDR3 extends over 17 amino acids. As DNA, the CDR3 is TGTGCCAGCAGCAGCGGACTAGCGGGAAACAGGGGGGAGACCCAGTACTTC. As protein: CASSSGLAGNRGETQYF.

This clone was observed a handful of times. The CDR3 nucleotides are TGTGCCACCTCGGAGGGCTCTAGCACAGATACGCAGTATTTT. This sequence encodes CATSEGSSTDTQYF. The chain uses TRBV7-8 and TRBJ2-3; perhaps TRBD2 as D (6 bases). This CDR3 region has 14 residues. V gave up 10 bases and J gave up 0 bases, with 14 bases separating them. The germline gives CDR1 SGHVS, CDR2 FQNEAQ. Drawing the rest from reference TRBV7-8 and TRBJ2-3, the complete variable domain is GAGVSQSPRYKVAKRGQDVALRCDPISGHVSLFWYQQALGQGPEFLTYFQNEAQLDKSGLPSDRFFAERPEGSVSTLKIQRTQQEDSAVYLCATSEGSSTDTQYFGPGTRLTVL.

This clone was detected once. This chain joins TRBV29-1 and TRBJ2-7; D gene ambiguous. Trimming left V 4 bases short and J 3 bases short, with 4 bases between. Germline V gene lookup returns CDR1 SQVTM and CDR2 ANQGSEA. The length of the CDR3 is 10 residues. CDR3 amino acids: CSVGGYEQYF. As DNA, the CDR3 is TGCAGCGTTGGAGGCTACGAGCAGTACTTC.

The chain joins TRBV15 to TRBJ2-7; D could derive from TRBD1 or TRBD2 (5 bases each). The V and J ends lost 6 bases and 12 bases respectively, with 21 bases between them. CDR3 length: 13 residues. Germline values: CDR1 LNHNV, CDR2 YYDKDF (reference sequence). The CDR3 sequence is CATSLPGTQQWYF. CDR3 sequence (DNA): TGTGCCACCAGTCTTCCAGGGACCCAACAGTGGTACTTC.

This chain joins TRBV5-1 and TRBJ2-7, with 8 bases identical to TRBD1. The germline gives CDR1 SGHRS, CDR2 YFSETQ. The CDR3 sequence is 15 residues long. Trimming took 3 bases from V and 4 from J; bases not matched to a gene: 9. The CDR3 DNA sequence: TGCGCCAGCAGCTCAACCGGGACAGGCTATTACGAGCAGTACTTC. Its translation: CASSSTGTGYYEQYF.

The rearrangement links TRBV5-8 to TRBJ1-5; D is perhaps TRBD1 (5 bases). The ends were cut back, 1 base at V and 5 bases at J, with 13 bases in the middle. This CDR3 is 15 amino acids long. Germline CDR1 reads SGHTS; CDR2 reads YDEGEE. The CDR3 sequence: CASSLRAREDQPQHF. The CDR3 DNA reads TGTGCCAGCAGCTTGCGGGCCAGGGAAGATCAGCCCCAGCATTTT. The full variable domain, its missing parts supplied by reference TRBV5-8 and TRBJ1-5, is EAGVTQSPTHLIKTRGQQATLRCSPISGHTSVYWYQQALGLGLQFLLWYDEGEERNRGNFPPRFSGRQFPNYSSELNVNALELEDSALYLCASSLRAREDQPQHFGDGTRLSIL.

This clone is medium-sized. The chain recombines TRBV6-1 with TRBJ2-7; a weak D match, TRBD2 (6 bases). The CDR3 contains 16 residues. The germline CDR1 and CDR2 sequences are MNHNS and SASEGT. V was pared by 4 bases and J by 7 bases, with 23 bases between. CDR3 in amino acids: CASSVFGGIRRPEQYF. DNA for the CDR3: TGTGCCAGCAGTGTGTTCGGAGGGATAAGGAGGCCGGAGCAGTACTTC.

The rearrangement links TRBV5-8 to TRBJ1-1, with 10 nucleotides matching TRBD1. J lost 4 bases, V lost 8 bases, and 17 bases had no gene match. This CDR3 is built from 17 residues. Germline-derived CDR1 and CDR2 are SGHTS and YDEGEE. The CDR3 coding sequence is TGTGCCAGTCGGCTAGAGACAGGGGGCGATCGGAGCACTGAAGCTTTCTTT. It yields the protein CASRLETGGDRSTEAFF. The whole variable domain, remainder taken from reference TRBV5-8 and TRBJ1-1, is EAGVTQSPTHLIKTRGQQATLRCSPISGHTSVYWYQQALGLGLQFLLWYDEGEERNRGNFPPRFSGRQFPNYSSELNVNALELEDSALYLCASRLETGGDRSTEAFFGQGTRLTVV.

This clone was detected a few times. The J gene is TRBJ2-7, the V gene TRBV15; TRBD2 might be the D (5 bases). Germline loops: CDR1 LNHNV, CDR2 YYDKDF (reference sequence). The CDR3 has 12 amino acids. Trimming removed 5 bases at V and 11 bases at J, with 16 bases between. The CDR3: CATSARAGREYF. The CDR3 DNA reads as TGTGCCACCAGCGCCCGGGCCGGGCGGGAGTACTTC.

The V call is TRBV11-2, the J call TRBJ2-3; possibly TRBD1 or TRBD2 for D (6 bases each). The V end was cut by 3 bases, the J end by 6 bases, with 13 bases between. This CDR3 has 14 amino acids. Germline V lookup: CDR1 SGHAT, CDR2 FQNNGV. The CDR3 protein is CASSFGGLGDTQYF. The CDR3 coding sequence is TGTGCCAGCAGCTTTGGGGGGCTAGGGGATACGCAGTATTTT.

This chain uses TRBV11-3 with TRBJ2-1; the match to TRBD2 covers 11 bases. The length of the CDR3 is 15 residues. V lost 5 bases and J lost 5; bases outside the gene matches: 5. The germline V gene has CDR1 SGHNT and CDR2 YENEEA. The CDR3 protein is CASSIGTSGNNEQFF. For the CDR3, the DNA is TGTGCCAGCAGCATTGGGACTAGCGGAAACAATGAGCAGTTCTTC.

The V call is TRBV5-1, the J call TRBJ1-2, with 9 positions matching TRBD1. J lost 4 bases, V lost 0 bases, and 4 bases had no gene match. CDR1 is SGHRS and CDR2 is YFSETQ in the germline V gene. CDR3 length: 15 amino acids. This CDR3 is CASSLEGTGTYGYTF. The CDR3 coding sequence is TGCGCCAGCAGCTTGGAAGGGACAGGGACCTATGGCTACACCTTC.

The chain is built from TRBV6-1 and TRBJ1-2, with D perhaps TRBD1 (5 bases). The CDR3 totals 13 residues. In germline, CDR1 is MNHNS, CDR2 SASEGT. V dropped 7 bases and J dropped 4 bases, with 13 bases sitting between them. This CDR3 reads CASIGDGFYGYTF. The CDR3 DNA sequence: TGTGCCAGCATCGGGGACGGATTCTATGGCTACACCTTC.

The chain employs TRBV5-1 and TRBJ2-7; TRBD1 matches at 9 bases. The junction had 11 bases not matched to a gene; V was cut back by 4 bases and J by 0 bases. The CDR3 runs 17 residues. Germline V CDR1 and CDR2: SGHRS, YFSETQ. Written as DNA, the CDR3 is TGCGCCAGCAGCAAGGGCTCCGGGACAGGGATCTCCTACGAGCAGTACTTC. Translated: CASSKGSGTGISYEQYF.

V is TRBV2 and J is TRBJ2-5; no firm D call. Trimming left V 6 bases short and J 5 bases short, with 4 bases between. CDR1 and CDR2 (germline): SNHLY, FYNNEI. CDR3 size: 10 residues. The CDR3 region is CASRLETQYF. The CDR3 region has the DNA TGTGCCAGCAGACTGGAGACCCAGTACTTC.

The chain couples TRBV29-1 to TRBJ2-5; 9 positions match TRBD2. CDR1 is SQVTM, CDR2 ANQGSEA, per germline. CDR3 size: 14 residues. V shed 3 bases and J 4 bases; nucleotides not matched to a gene: 6. The CDR3 sequence is CSVDPSGMVETQYF. CDR3 coding DNA: TGCAGCGTTGACCCTAGCGGGATGGTAGAGACCCAGTACTTC.